The 15 T cell receptor beta chains reported below all come from one sample, sequenced in a study of cytomegalovirus exposure and HLA in healthy donors. The PCR used 60 Vbeta and 13 Jbeta primers. Sequenced by immunoSEQ multiplex PCR; TCRdb stores in-frame clones only, minus some. In the table there are around 150,000 clones, 80% of which are singletons. The sequencing input was PBMCs. These receptors were obtained from a young man in good health and CMV-seronegative.

Here the CDR3 DNA reads TGTGCCAGCAAGCTACAGGGTATCGGGGAGCTGTTTTTT. Its translation: CASKLQGIGELFF. This chain links TRBV6-1 with TRBJ2-2; possibly TRBD1 for D (6 bases). The length of the CDR3 is 13 residues. Germline V lookup: CDR1 MNHNS, CDR2 SASEGT. The ends were cut back, 7 bases at V and 7 bases at J, with 13 bases in the middle.

This chain joins TRBV2 and TRBJ2-3; D may be TRBD1 (6 bases). The CDR3 extends over 16 amino acids. Trimming left V 4 bases short and J 4 bases short, with 18 bases between. CDR1 is SNHLY, CDR2 FYNNEI, per germline. CDR3 protein: CASSAGTIPRADTQYF. The CDR3 nucleotides read TGTGCCAGCAGTGCGGGGACAATCCCACGGGCAGATACGCAGTATTTT.

The rearrangement uses TRBV5-1 and TRBJ2-7, with 9 bases identical to TRBD1. CDR3 length: 16 amino acids. Losses at the gene ends were 3 bases for V and 1 base for J; bases not matched to a gene: 8. Germline assignment: CDR1 SGHRS and CDR2 YFSETQ. Written as DNA, the CDR3 is TGCGCCAGCAGCTCCTTTTCCGGGACAGGGTCCTACGAGCAGTACTTC. It yields the protein CASSSFSGTGSYEQYF.

The CDR3 coding sequence is TGTGCAAGTCGCACCTTCAACGGCGGGGGCAGCGAGCAGTACTTC. This sequence encodes CASRTFNGGGSEQYF. V is TRBV12-2 and J is TRBJ2-7; TRBD2, the D gene given by the table, was not confirmed from the DNA. TRBV12-2 is deemed a pseudogene. The CDR3 runs 15 residues.

The gene calls are TRBV30 and TRBJ2-7; TRBD2 agrees at 9 bases. V dropped 7 bases and J dropped 3; count of bases not matched to a gene: 4. Germline lookup yields CDR1 GTSNPN and CDR2 SVGIG (reference sequence). This CDR3 is built from 12 residues. CDR3 DNA sequence: TGTGCCTACGGGACTAGCTTCTACGAGCAGTACTTC. Its translation is CAYGTSFYEQYF.

Regarding this clone: A read error may account for a junction end that differs from germline. The genes are TRBV11-1 and TRBJ2-3; 12 nucleotides agree with TRBD2. In germline, CDR1 is SGHAT, CDR2 FQDESV (reference sequence). The CDR3 contains 15 residues. The CDR3 coding sequence is TGTGCCAGCAGCCTAGCGGGAGGGCCGACAGATACGCAGTATTTT. The encoded protein is CASSLAGGPTDTQYF.

The V and J genes are TRBV11-2 and TRBJ1-6, with TRBD1 identical over 8 bases. The CDR3 is 17 amino acids. The junction had 6 bases not matched to a gene; V was cut back by 5 bases and J by 0 bases. Germline V gives CDR1 SGHAT, CDR2 FQNNGV. DNA of the CDR3: TGTGCCAGCAGCCCCATCAGGGGGCCCTCCTATAATTCACCCCTCCACTTT. Amino acid sequence: CASSPIRGPSYNSPLHF.

This clone showed up just a few times. The junction shows a germline mismatch at one end, possibly a read error. V and J are TRBV20-1 and TRBJ2-5; 9 bases are shared with TRBD1. The CDR3 length is 10 residues. Germline V lookup: CDR1 DFQATT, CDR2 SNEGSKA (reference sequence). The DNA of the CDR3 is TGCAGTGCTATAGGACAGGGGAGGCACTTC. This translates into CSAIGQGRHF.

DNA for the CDR3: TGTGCCAGCAGTCCAGGCTACAATGAGCAGTTCTTC. This encodes CASSPGYNEQFF. J is TRBJ2-1 and V is TRBV28, with unresolved D. V lost 5 bases and J 3 bases, leaving 5 bases between the germline ends. Germline V lookup: CDR1 MDHEN, CDR2 SYDVKM. This CDR3 region has 12 residues.

J is TRBJ2-1 and V is TRBV18; D call uncertain. V was shortened by 6 bases and J by 5 bases, with 8 bases between the two germline ends. Germline V CDR1 and CDR2: KGHSH, LQKENI. CDR3 length: 12 residues. This CDR3 reads CASSLPHNEQFF. As DNA, the CDR3 is TGTGCCAGCTCCCTTCCCCACAATGAGCAGTTCTTC.

The chain joins TRBV6-6 to TRBJ1-5; 7 bases match TRBD1. The CDR3 sequence is 14 residues long. V was pared by 4 bases and J by 5 bases, with 5 bases of the junction left unmatched. The germline CDR1 and CDR2 sequences are MNHNY and SVGAGI (reference sequence). CDR3 in DNA: TGTGCCAGCAGTTCCACAGGGGACGATCAGCCCCAGCATTTT. Translation: CASSSTGDDQPQHF.

The rearrangement uses TRBV5-8 and TRBJ1-5, with 7 bases aligning to TRBD1. The germline CDR1 and CDR2 sequences are SGHTS and YDEGEE. V lost 2 bases, J lost 3 bases, and 5 bases stayed unmatched. The CDR3 consists of 15 residues. The CDR3 sequence: CASSLRGPLNQPQHF. Here the CDR3 DNA reads TGTGCCAGCAGCTTAAGGGGGCCACTCAATCAGCCCCAGCATTTT.

The chain has TRBV9 and TRBJ1-2; D gene ambiguous. Deletions cut 0 bases from V and 5 bases from J, with 11 bases between. CDR1 SGDLS and CDR2 YYNGEE come from the germline V gene. This CDR3 spans 14 amino acids. Here the CDR3 DNA reads TGTGCCAGCAGCGTAGCTGCCCAGGCATATGGCTACACCTTC. Translated: CASSVAAQAYGYTF.

This clone was seen a few times. The gene calls are TRBV19 and TRBJ1-5, with D perhaps matching TRBD1 (6 bases). The CDR3 is 16 residues long. With 3 bases removed from V and 3 bases from J, the gap between germline ends came to 15 bases. CDR1 is LNHDA, CDR2 SQIVND, per germline (reference sequence). The CDR3 spells CASSIPQGTSNQPQHF. For the CDR3, the DNA is TGTGCCAGTAGTATTCCACAGGGAACTTCCAATCAGCCCCAGCATTTT. Using reference TRBV19 and TRBJ1-5 for the parts outside the CDR3, the full variable domain is DGGITQSPKYLFRKEGQNVTLSCEQNLNHDAMYWYRQDPGQGLRLIYYSQIVNDFQKGDIAEGYSVSREKKESFPLTVTSAQKNPTAFYLCASSIPQGTSNQPQHFGDGTRLSIL.

V is TRBV28 and J is TRBJ1-1, with TRBD1 matching 10 bases. CDR1 and CDR2 (germline): MDHEN, SYDVKM. V was pared by 5 bases and J by 3 bases, with 15 bases of the junction left unmatched. The CDR3 sequence is 18 residues long. Written as DNA, the CDR3 is TGTGCCAGCAGTCCCCTTTGGACAGGGGGAAGCGCGGACACTGAAGCTTTCTTT. Its protein product is CASSPLWTGGSADTEAFF.